What follows are 5 T cell receptor beta chains derived from one specimen sequenced in a study of post-analysis software for immune sequencing data. These receptors are not linked to any known antigen. Sequencing libraries made from TCR beta cDNA carried unique molecular identifiers. TCRdb used MiXCR to reprocess the PCR reads, holding one entry per CDR3 protein. The sample has approximately 660,000 distinct CDR3 sequences, approximately 59% seen once. Study outcomes and limitations: Controls had lower frequencies than patients of a handful of TRBV segments, which included TRBV5-6, TRBV5-1 and TRBV20-1.

Sample: blood. The receptors were gathered from a girl aged 2 to 9 with multiple sclerosis.

The V and J genes are TRBV5-1 and TRBJ2-5; D is undetermined. The CDR3 loop spans 16 amino acids. Germline V CDR1 and CDR2: SGHRS, YFSETQ. V was cut by 0 bases and J by 5 bases, with 17 bases left in between. The CDR3 nucleotides read TGCGCCAGCAGCTTGGAGGGCGTCGGAAAGGGCGAGACCCAGTACTTC. Its translation: CASSLEGVGKGETQYF.

The rearrangement links TRBV9 to TRBJ2-1; 10 bases agree with TRBD2. The V gene end was trimmed by 3 bases and the J gene end by 7 bases; junction bases not matched to a gene: 7. The CDR3 loop spans 15 amino acids. CDR1 SGDLS and CDR2 YYNGEE come from the germline V gene. The CDR3 DNA reads as TGTGCCAGCAGCGGTAGCGGGAGGATGGGGAATGAGCAGTTCTTC. Encoded protein: CASSGSGRMGNEQFF.

This clonotype was detected only a few times. This chain links TRBV27 with TRBJ2-7; a weak D match, TRBD2 (5 bases). The germline gives CDR1 MNHEY, CDR2 SMNVEV (reference sequence). This CDR3 contains 12 residues. V dropped 10 bases and J dropped 6 bases, with 16 bases sitting between them. The CDR3 is CATTNLRGEQYF. The CDR3 nucleotides read TGTGCCACCACGAACCTTCGGGGCGAGCAGTACTTC.

CDR3 DNA: TGCGCCAGCAGCTCCCCTCTCTATCACGGGACAAGCTACCTTTACGAGCAGTACTTC. Its protein product is CASSSPLYHGTSYLYEQYF. The chain uses TRBV5-1 and TRBJ2-7; tentatively, D is TRBD1 (6 bases). V was pared by 3 bases and J by 4 bases, with 29 bases between. From germline, CDR1 is SGHRS and CDR2 YFSETQ. The CDR3 spans 19 residues.

The rearrangement links TRBV11-2 to TRBJ2-1, with D possibly matching TRBD2 (6 bases). The V and J ends lost 4 bases and 4 bases respectively, with 20 bases between them. This CDR3 has 17 residues. Germline CDR1 and CDR2: SGHAT and FQNNGV. The DNA for the CDR3 is TGTGCCAGCAGCTCTATCTGGGGGGAGGTGCGGTACAATGAGCAGTTCTTC. It encodes CASSSIWGEVRYNEQFF.